One T cell receptor beta chain is described in this entry. The sample carries other DNA sequences with the same CDR3. Under the authors' procedure: For nucleated cells, counts were estimated from reference gene primer amplification. Assay: immunoSEQ multiplex PCR; the TCRdb copy retains only in-frame clones and omits some. V and J calls and clone size are those listed in that table; D and trimming were worked out from the DNA. The table has approximately 210,000 clones, 80% to 85% seen once. The data are from a study of blood T cell repertoires in COVID-19. Study summary: Spain, Italy and the United States supplied samples that represented acute and convalescent COVID-19. PBMCs, B-cell-depleted T cells, or T cells were the source of the cDNA or gDNA that made up the material.

Trimming left V 0 bases short and J 0 bases short, with 3 bases between. Per germline, CDR1 SGHTA and CDR2 FQGNSA. The CDR3 runs to 13 residues. The receptor was isolated from a human donor in a cohort sampled during active COVID-19. The J gene is TRBJ2-7, the V gene TRBV7-2; no clear D. Specimen: peripheral blood. CDR3 region: CASSLASSYEQYF. DNA for the CDR3: TGTGCCAGCAGCTTAGCTAGCTCCTACGAGCAGTACTTC.